This T cell receptor (beta chain) was documented in a study of T-cell memory formation after mild COVID-19. TCRdb re-analysed the 5' RACE reads in MiXCR, keeping a single row per CDR3 protein. This sample has 100,000 to 120,000 distinct CDR3 sequences; 15% to 20% occur once, and the top ten carry around 5.1%. Trimming took off 8 bases at V and 0 bases at J, with 10 bases between the two ends. CDR1 and CDR2 from the germline V gene are MDHEN and SYDVKM. There are 13 residues in the CDR3. J is TRBJ1-1 and V is TRBV28; D gene ambiguous. The receptor comes from a young man who had mild COVID-19 (a few samples of this study predate the infection). Cell type and time point are not known. What was sequenced was PBMCs or a T cell subset sorted from them (not recorded which). The CDR3 here is CASAGLMNTEAFF. CDR3 nucleotides: TGTGCCAGCGCCGGTTTGATGAACACTGAAGCTTTCTTT.